These 11 T cell receptor beta chains were sequenced from one sample in a study of blood T cell repertoires in COVID-19. The protocol was immunoSEQ multiplex PCR, while the TCRdb copy is restricted to in-frame clones and leaves out a portion. The sample has hundreds of thousands of clones, 85% to 90% seen once. What was sequenced was PBMCs or T cells enriched from blood (not recorded which). These receptors all come from a woman in her late teens or twenties who had recovered from COVID-19.

The CDR3, as DNA: TGTGCCAGCAGCGTAGCTGAAGGGGGAGAAGGCTACACCTTC. Translated: CASSVAEGGEGYTF. The genes are TRBV9 and TRBJ1-2, with D maybe TRBD1 (6 bases). Trimming left V 0 bases short and J 8 bases short, with 14 bases between. The CDR3 length is 14 residues. Germline assignment: CDR1 SGDLS and CDR2 YYNGEE.

The rearrangement joins TRBV18 to TRBJ1-1; 10 nucleotides line up with TRBD1. Germline loops: CDR1 KGHSH, CDR2 LQKENI. This CDR3 has 16 amino acids. The V segment lost 5 bases and the J segment 5 bases; nucleotides outside the gene matches: 11. CDR3 amino acids: CASSSLPGQGWTEAFF. As DNA, the CDR3 is TGTGCCAGCTCATCGCTTCCGGGACAGGGGTGGACTGAAGCTTTCTTT. Filled out from reference TRBV18 and TRBJ1-1, the complete variable domain reads NAGVMQNPRHLVRRRGQEARLRCSPMKGHSHVYWYRQLPEEGLKFMVYLQKENIIDESGMPKERFSAEFPKEGPSILRIQQVVRGDSAAYFCASSSLPGQGWTEAFFGQGTRLTVV.

The genes are TRBV2 and TRBJ2-3, with 10 bases identical to TRBD2. The trim removed 6 bases at V and 4 bases at J, leaving 4 bases unmatched. The CDR3 extends over 14 amino acids. CDR1 SNHLY and CDR2 FYNNEI come from the germline V gene. The CDR3, as DNA: TGTGCCAGCAGCTCTAGCGGGGGCGCAGATACGCAGTATTTT. Amino acid sequence: CASSSSGGADTQYF.

The chain uses TRBV6-5 and TRBJ2-7, with 7 nucleotides matching TRBD1. The length of the CDR3 is 14 residues. V gave up 9 bases and J gave up 3 bases; unmatched junction bases: 11. Germline CDR1 reads MNHEY; CDR2 reads SVGAGI. CDR3 loop: CASKTGTAVYEQYF. The CDR3 DNA sequence: TGTGCCAGTAAAACCGGGACAGCGGTCTACGAGCAGTACTTC.

The V gene is TRBV7-2, the J gene TRBJ1-5; 11 nucleotides agree with TRBD1. The CDR3 is 15 residues long. Germline CDR1 and CDR2: SGHTA and FQGNSA. V lost 5 bases, J lost 6 bases, and 6 bases stayed unmatched. The CDR3 coding sequence is TGTGCCAGCAGCGGCGGGACAGGGGGACGTCAGCCCCAGCATTTT. Translated: CASSGGTGGRQPQHF.

The chain carries TRBV5-1 and TRBJ1-2, with TRBD1 matching 8 bases. V dropped 3 bases and J dropped 0; count of bases not matched to a gene: 4. CDR1 is SGHRS, CDR2 YFSETQ, per germline. There are 15 residues in the CDR3. The CDR3, as DNA: TGCGCCAGCAGCTCCGGACAGGGATCTAACTATGGCTACACCTTC. Its protein product is CASSSGQGSNYGYTF. The full variable domain, completed using reference TRBV5-1 and TRBJ1-2, is KAGVTQTPRYLIKTRGQQVTLSCSPISGHRSVSWYQQTPGQGLQFLFEYFSETQRNKGNFPGRFSGRQFSNSRSEMNVSTLELGDSALYLCASSSGQGSNYGYTFGSGTRLTVV.

This chain joins TRBV6-5 and TRBJ1-2, with D hard to call. The CDR3 is 14 amino acids. The germline V gene has CDR1 MNHEY and CDR2 SVGAGI. V was pared by 3 bases and J by 3 bases, with 11 bases between. The CDR3 reads CASSYRSGDYGYTF. CDR3 nucleotides: TGTGCCAGCAGTTATCGATCCGGGGACTATGGCTACACCTTC.

The chain carries TRBV29-1 and TRBJ1-2, with 7 nucleotides matching TRBD1. Germline V gene lookup returns CDR1 SQVTM and CDR2 ANQGSEA. The trim removed 6 bases at V and 4 bases at J, leaving 5 bases unmatched. The CDR3 is 12 amino acids. The CDR3 loop is CSVGGQLYGYTF. The CDR3 region has the DNA TGCAGCGTCGGGGGACAGCTCTATGGCTACACCTTC.

V usage is TRBV13 and J usage is TRBJ2-3; D unclear. This CDR3 is 12 amino acids long. Trimming shortened V by 0 bases and J by 5 bases, and 3 bases separated the two germline ends. CDR1 and CDR2 (germline): PRHDT, FYEKMQ (reference sequence). CDR3 nucleotides: TGTGCCAGCAGCTTAGGGCGAGATACGCAGTATTTT. This gives the protein CASSLGRDTQYF.

The chain uses TRBV19 and TRBJ2-2, with 8 bases matching TRBD1. The CDR3 is 14 amino acids. In germline, CDR1 is LNHDA, CDR2 SQIVND (reference sequence). J gave up 6 bases and V 5 bases, and 5 bases lay outside the gene matches. The CDR3 loop reads CASSPRTGPGELFF. CDR3 coding DNA: TGTGCCAGTAGTCCCCGGACAGGGCCCGGGGAGCTGTTTTTT. Full variable domain (remainder filled in from reference TRBV19 and TRBJ2-2): DGGITQSPKYLFRKEGQNVTLSCEQNLNHDAMYWYRQDPGQGLRLIYYSQIVNDFQKGDIAEGYSVSREKKESFPLTVTSAQKNPTAFYLCASSPRTGPGELFFGEGSRLTVL.

V and J are TRBV7-9 and TRBJ2-1, with 9 nucleotides matching TRBD1. The length of the CDR3 is 15 residues. Germline CDR1 SEHNR, CDR2 FQNEAQ (reference sequence). The V gene end was trimmed by 2 bases and the J gene end by 5 bases; junction bases not matched to a gene: 4. The CDR3 sequence is CASSLYRGLDNEQFF. The DNA for the CDR3 is TGTGCCAGCAGCTTATACAGGGGGCTGGACAATGAGCAGTTCTTC.